This record covers a single T cell receptor beta chain. Its matching antigen is unknown. The entry originates in a study of Ad26.COV2.S vaccination and SARS-CoV-2 variants. Study as a whole: Ad26.COV2.S, an intramuscular injection, was given once or twice 56 days apart. Study-wide findings and caveats: Spike-specific TCR breadth was greater in vaccine than placebo recipients. Total T cell responses may have been underestimated by the TCR breadth and depth analyses.

Sequencing was performed with immunoSEQ multiplex PCR; in TCRdb, only in-frame clones are kept and a portion is missing. The sample holds 250,000 or so clones, roughly 85% seen once. Described treatment: around 19 received Ad26.COV2.S at low or high dose, single or two shots; about 5 received placebo; per-sample allocation not given. Sampling happened 63 days after the first vaccine or placebo injection. Expressing Wuhan-strain SARS-CoV-2 spike, an Ad26 vector served as the vaccine. V was clipped by 4 bases and J by 3 bases; unmatched bases: 4. There are 14 residues in the CDR3. The germline CDR1 and CDR2 sequences are SGHTA and FQGTGA.

Here the sequenced sample was peripheral blood, taken in a trial of Ad26.COV2.S vaccine versus placebo. This rearrangement joins TRBV7-3 to TRBJ2-7, with 9 bases that match TRBD1. The TCR was taken from a person aged 18 to 65 who received the Ad26.COV2.S COVID-19 vaccine or a placebo. This CDR3 reads CASSSGTGNYEQYF. DNA for the CDR3: TGTGCCAGCAGCTCCGGGACAGGGAACTACGAGCAGTACTTC.